The present T cell receptor beta chain was sequenced within a study of response to subunit inactivated influenza vaccine. The CDR3 consists of 13 residues. V dropped 9 bases and J dropped 1 base, with 10 bases sitting between them. Germline assignment: CDR1 ENHRY and CDR2 SYGVKD. This clonotype has at least ten counts. TCRdb used MiXCR to reprocess the RT-PCR reads, holding one entry per CDR3 protein. This sample has some 550,000 distinct CDR3 sequences, with 20% to 25% found just once. The same specimen was also included in a second study, on T cells expressing NK-cell markers. As that report states: The TCR beta cDNA came from 5'RACE template switching with UMIs.

The clonotype comes from a man over 45 who received an inactivated influenza vaccine. The rearrangement uses TRBV10-3 and TRBJ1-5, with unresolved D. Sequencing used CD4+ T cells sorted from PBMCs, obtained less than 13 days after vaccination. The CDR3 is CAIKDGSNQPQHF. The CDR3 DNA reads TGTGCCATTAAGGACGGAAGCAATCAGCCCCAGCATTTT.